The 17 T cell receptor beta chains below all came from one sample that was sequenced in a study of cytomegalovirus exposure and HLA in healthy donors. Vbeta (60) and Jbeta (13) primers were used in the PCR. Assay used: immunoSEQ multiplex PCR; TCRdb lists only in-frame clones, some missing. Of 140,000 to 150,000 clones in the sample, roughly 80% are singletons; the top ten hold under 6%. Source material: PBMCs. All receptors derive from a man aged 35 to 55 in good health and CMV-seronegative.

The V call is TRBV19, the J call TRBJ2-7, with TRBD1 identical over 11 bases. The CDR3 totals 14 residues. Germline loops: CDR1 LNHDA, CDR2 SQIVND (reference sequence). V trimming: 4 bases; J trimming: 3 bases; junction bases outside the gene matches: 2. In nucleotides, the CDR3 is TGTGCCAGTAGTAGGACAGGGGGCGGCTACGAGCAGTACTTC. As protein: CASSRTGGGYEQYF. The entire variable domain, with the rest obtained from reference TRBV19 and TRBJ2-7, is as follows: DGGITQSPKYLFRKEGQNVTLSCEQNLNHDAMYWYRQDPGQGLRLIYYSQIVNDFQKGDIAEGYSVSREKKESFPLTVTSAQKNPTAFYLCASSRTGGGYEQYFGPGTRLTVT.

This chain uses TRBV19 with TRBJ1-5, with D unclear. Germline values: CDR1 LNHDA, CDR2 SQIVND (reference sequence). The CDR3 extends over 15 amino acids. V lost 1 base, J lost 6 bases, and 13 bases lay in between. CDR3 amino acids: CASSIGVTPGQPQHF. The CDR3 nucleotides read TGTGCCAGTAGTATAGGCGTCACGCCTGGTCAGCCCCAGCATTTT.

In this sample, this clone turned up once. V gene TRBV5-6 combines with J gene TRBJ2-7, with 9 nucleotides matching TRBD1. The CDR3 has 14 residues. The V gene end was trimmed by 3 bases and the J gene end by 3 bases; junction bases not matched to a gene: 4. Per germline, CDR1 SGHDT and CDR2 YYEEEE. CDR3 sequence reads: CASSWGQGIYEQYF. CDR3 nucleotide sequence: TGTGCCAGCAGCTGGGGACAGGGAATCTACGAGCAGTACTTC. Together with reference TRBV5-6 and TRBJ2-7, the CDR3 gives the full variable domain: DAGVTQSPTHLIKTRGQQVTLRCSPKSGHDTVSWYQQALGQGPQFIFQYYEEEERQRGNFPDRFSGHQFPNYSSELNVNALLLGDSALYLCASSWGQGIYEQYFGPGTRLTVT.

This clone was detected a few times. This rearrangement joins TRBV27 to TRBJ2-7; D is possibly TRBD1 (5 bases). The CDR3 runs to 16 residues. Trimming cost V 2 bases and J 3 bases, with 17 bases left between them. Germline V gene sequence: CDR1 MNHEY, CDR2 SMNVEV (reference sequence). DNA for the CDR3: TGTGCCAGCAGTTTAGGGCAGGGCCTCTCCTACTACGAGCAGTACTTC. As protein: CASSLGQGLSYYEQYF.

The chain combines TRBV5-1 with TRBJ2-3, with 8 bases identical to TRBD2. Trimming took 0 bases from V and 2 from J; bases not matched to a gene: 5. Germline CDR1 SGHRS, CDR2 YFSETQ. The CDR3 runs to 16 residues. Written as DNA, the CDR3 is TGCGCCAGCAGCTTGGATGGCGGGGGGACCACAGATACGCAGTATTTT. Translating it yields CASSLDGGGTTDTQYF.

This chain links TRBV5-1 with TRBJ2-5, with TRBD1 matching 8 bases. This CDR3 has 15 amino acids. J was trimmed by 3 bases and V by 5 bases; bases with no gene match: 9. Germline CDR1 is SGHRS and CDR2 is YFSETQ. CDR3 DNA sequence: TGCGCCAGCAGTAGGACAGGGAACTGGGAAGAGACCCAGTACTTC. Its translation is CASSRTGNWEETQYF.

Turning to this clone: Additional DNA sequences in this sample encode the identical CDR3. The rearrangement links TRBV18 to TRBJ1-6; no clear D. V was clipped by 3 bases and J by 9 bases, with 9 bases between them. CDR1 and CDR2 from the germline V gene are KGHSH and LQKENI. The CDR3 contains 13 residues. In DNA, the CDR3 is TGTGCCAGCTCACCTGAGGGAAGTTCACCCCTCCACTTT. Protein: CASSPEGSSPLHF.

This clone was observed a few times. V is TRBV7-2 and J is TRBJ2-2; maybe TRBD2 (5 bases). The CDR3 loop spans 14 amino acids. Germline V gene sequence: CDR1 SGHTA, CDR2 FQGNSA. V lost 4 bases to trimming and J lost 4 bases, with 10 bases between them. Here the CDR3 reads CASSSGSFTGELFF. DNA of the CDR3: TGTGCCAGCAGCTCGGGGAGCTTCACCGGGGAGCTGTTTTTT.

The genes are TRBV19 and TRBJ2-7; weak D call: TRBD2 (5 bases). Germline assignment: CDR1 LNHDA and CDR2 SQIVND (reference sequence). The CDR3 length is 13 residues. The V and J ends lost 2 bases and 1 base respectively, with 6 bases between them. CDR3 loop: CASSITGSYEQYF. CDR3 nucleotide sequence: TGTGCCAGTAGTATAACGGGGTCCTACGAGCAGTACTTC.

This clone was counted a few times. The V call is TRBV7-2, the J call TRBJ2-2, with 10 bases lining up with TRBD2. Per the germline V gene, CDR1 is SGHTA and CDR2 is FQGNSA. The CDR3 loop spans 17 amino acids. J gave up 6 bases and V 5 bases, and 12 bases lay outside the gene matches. This CDR3 is CASSAAGLAGGAGELFF. The CDR3 DNA follows: TGTGCCAGCAGCGCCGCCGGGTTAGCGGGGGGAGCCGGGGAGCTGTTTTTT.

The rearrangement uses TRBV18 and TRBJ2-5, with 8 bases matching TRBD1. CDR3 length: 13 amino acids. J was trimmed by 5 bases and V by 4 bases; bases with no gene match: 3. Looked up from germline, CDR1 is KGHSH and CDR2 is LQKENI. CDR3 bases: TGTGCCAGCTCACTCGGACAGGGTGAGACCCAGTACTTC. It translates to CASSLGQGETQYF.

The rearrangement links TRBV6-1 to TRBJ2-1; 9 bases are shared with TRBD1. The ends lost 1 base at V and 9 bases at J; junction bases unmatched: 4. Per germline, CDR1 MNHNS and CDR2 SASEGT. This CDR3 is built from 14 residues. The DNA of the CDR3 is TGTGCCAGCAGTGAAGTGGGACAGGGTTTTGAGCAGTTCTTC. Amino acid sequence: CASSEVGQGFEQFF.

This sequence joins TRBV5-1 and TRBJ2-5, with 11 bases lining up with TRBD2. Germline-derived CDR1 and CDR2 are SGHRS and YFSETQ. J lost 5 bases, V lost 5 bases, and 8 bases had no gene match. CDR3 size: 15 residues. In DNA, the CDR3 is TGCGCCAGCAGTTTAGCGGGGGGGATTCGGGAGACCCAGTACTTC. The encoded protein is CASSLAGGIRETQYF. Full variable domain (outside the CDR3, taken from reference TRBV5-1 and TRBJ2-5): KAGVTQTPRYLIKTRGQQVTLSCSPISGHRSVSWYQQTPGQGLQFLFEYFSETQRNKGNFPGRFSGRQFSNSRSEMNVSTLELGDSALYLCASSLAGGIRETQYFGPGTRLLVL.

This chain links TRBV6-1 with TRBJ2-7, with D uncertain. The CDR3 is 12 amino acids. V was clipped by 8 bases and J by 1 base, with 9 bases between them. The V gene's germline CDR1 is MNHNS and CDR2 SASEGT. CDR3 sequence reads: CASWSRSYEQYF. The CDR3 DNA follows: TGTGCCAGCTGGAGCAGATCCTACGAGCAGTACTTC.

The chain is built from TRBV27 and TRBJ1-1; D is ambiguous. Germline CDR1 MNHEY, CDR2 SMNVEV (reference sequence). The CDR3 length is 13 residues. V shed 6 bases and J shed 6 bases, with 14 bases lying between them. CDR3 region: CASRVTQNAEAFF. CDR3 nucleotides: TGTGCCAGCAGGGTAACTCAAAACGCTGAAGCTTTCTTT.

The rearrangement links TRBV2 to TRBJ1-2, with a tentative D call TRBD1 (6 bases). CDR1 is SNHLY, CDR2 FYNNEI, per germline. Trimming pared 5 bases from V and 8 bases from J, leaving 15 bases between. The CDR3 length is 13 residues. CDR3 residues: CASSQQGMGGYTF. CDR3 coding DNA: TGTGCCAGCAGTCAACAGGGTATGGGGGGCTACACCTTC.

V gene TRBV4-2 combines with J gene TRBJ2-2; 8 bases fit TRBD1. Looked up from germline, CDR1 is LGHNA and CDR2 is YNFKEQ. This CDR3 is built from 19 residues. The junction had 10 bases not matched to a gene; V was cut back by 0 bases and J by 1 base. The CDR3 sequence: CASSQDQAGGMRNTGELFF. Here the CDR3 DNA reads TGTGCCAGCAGCCAAGATCAAGCAGGGGGCATGAGGAACACCGGGGAGCTGTTTTTT.